This T cell receptor (beta chain) was identified during a study of T cell changes during pregnancy in multiple sclerosis (dated by TCRdb to the late 2010s). As for the study more broadly: Changes in the T cell repertoire over the course of pregnancy were examined in this study in women with multiple sclerosis.

Comments on this clone: Its antigen specificity is not known. Nothing much larger sits one base from this clone, and base qualities are not available.

There are 16 amino acids in the CDR3, from cysteine to phenylalanine inclusive. Solely the CDR3 DNA is kept, with 48 bases framed from the first base. The trim is 5 bases for V and 1 base for J, with a gap of 17 bases between the germline ends. Reading the germline V gene (reference sequence) gives CDR1 MNHEY and CDR2 SMNVEV. Receptor amplification or capture employed the immunoSEQ multiplex PCR assay. Drawn from immuneACCESS, this table holds only the in-frame rearrangements with V and J called that TCRdb kept. Clones are partly lost; checked studies trace under half to an unresolved V gene and leave the rest unexplained. For this sample there are roughly 87,000 clones; about 90% appear just once. Jointly, the top ten make up 3% to 4.5% of the sample.

Sequenced here: PBMCs, sampled in the first trimester of pregnancy. This sequence uses TRBV27 and TRBJ2-5, and the D gene may be TRBD2, 5 bases matching. The receptor was isolated from a female donor in good health, serving as a control in a pregnancy study. Some clones in this sample may be carry-over from other donors' samples. The DNA sequence reads TGTGCCAGCAGTCCAAGACCCAGGAGGACCCAAGAGACCCAGTACTTC. The translation is CASSPRPRRTQETQYF.